The clone carrying this T cell receptor (beta chain) was observed a handful of times. Its antigen is as yet unknown. This record comes from a study of CD8 T cells in ankylosing spondylitis. Via MiXCR, TCRdb re-called the 5' RACE reads, giving one row per CDR3 protein. The sample lists 400,000 to 450,000 distinct CDR3 sequences; approximately 17% were seen once. General study findings and limits: The study looked at matched synovial fluid samples from ankylosing spondylitis patients. Disease-linked clones were reported to be significantly enriched there. Characteristic, it appeared, of ankylosing spondylitis blood was a TCR beta motif of 7 or 8 highly homologous variants. Clones that were linked to disease were CD8+ and were relatively rare in peripheral blood.

Sequenced sample: blood, either unsorted or a sorted T cell fraction (not recorded which). This TCR was sampled from a male donor with ankylosing spondylitis.

CDR3: CASSTAWGGNQPQHF. CDR3 sequence (DNA): TGTGCCAGCAGCACGGCATGGGGGGGCAATCAGCCCCAGCATTTT. The V call is TRBV7-9, the J call TRBJ1-5; D is perhaps TRBD1 (5 bases). Germline V lookup: CDR1 SEHNR, CDR2 FQNEAQ (reference sequence). The CDR3 is 15 residues long. V gave up 5 bases and J gave up 2 bases, with 13 bases separating them. The whole variable domain, filled in from reference TRBV7-9 and TRBJ1-5, reads DTGVSQNPRHKITKRGQNVTFRCDPISEHNRLYWYRQTLGQGPEFLTYFQNEAQLEKSRLLSDRFSAERPKGSFSTLEIQRTEQGDSAMYLCASSTAWGGNQPQHFGDGTRLSIL.